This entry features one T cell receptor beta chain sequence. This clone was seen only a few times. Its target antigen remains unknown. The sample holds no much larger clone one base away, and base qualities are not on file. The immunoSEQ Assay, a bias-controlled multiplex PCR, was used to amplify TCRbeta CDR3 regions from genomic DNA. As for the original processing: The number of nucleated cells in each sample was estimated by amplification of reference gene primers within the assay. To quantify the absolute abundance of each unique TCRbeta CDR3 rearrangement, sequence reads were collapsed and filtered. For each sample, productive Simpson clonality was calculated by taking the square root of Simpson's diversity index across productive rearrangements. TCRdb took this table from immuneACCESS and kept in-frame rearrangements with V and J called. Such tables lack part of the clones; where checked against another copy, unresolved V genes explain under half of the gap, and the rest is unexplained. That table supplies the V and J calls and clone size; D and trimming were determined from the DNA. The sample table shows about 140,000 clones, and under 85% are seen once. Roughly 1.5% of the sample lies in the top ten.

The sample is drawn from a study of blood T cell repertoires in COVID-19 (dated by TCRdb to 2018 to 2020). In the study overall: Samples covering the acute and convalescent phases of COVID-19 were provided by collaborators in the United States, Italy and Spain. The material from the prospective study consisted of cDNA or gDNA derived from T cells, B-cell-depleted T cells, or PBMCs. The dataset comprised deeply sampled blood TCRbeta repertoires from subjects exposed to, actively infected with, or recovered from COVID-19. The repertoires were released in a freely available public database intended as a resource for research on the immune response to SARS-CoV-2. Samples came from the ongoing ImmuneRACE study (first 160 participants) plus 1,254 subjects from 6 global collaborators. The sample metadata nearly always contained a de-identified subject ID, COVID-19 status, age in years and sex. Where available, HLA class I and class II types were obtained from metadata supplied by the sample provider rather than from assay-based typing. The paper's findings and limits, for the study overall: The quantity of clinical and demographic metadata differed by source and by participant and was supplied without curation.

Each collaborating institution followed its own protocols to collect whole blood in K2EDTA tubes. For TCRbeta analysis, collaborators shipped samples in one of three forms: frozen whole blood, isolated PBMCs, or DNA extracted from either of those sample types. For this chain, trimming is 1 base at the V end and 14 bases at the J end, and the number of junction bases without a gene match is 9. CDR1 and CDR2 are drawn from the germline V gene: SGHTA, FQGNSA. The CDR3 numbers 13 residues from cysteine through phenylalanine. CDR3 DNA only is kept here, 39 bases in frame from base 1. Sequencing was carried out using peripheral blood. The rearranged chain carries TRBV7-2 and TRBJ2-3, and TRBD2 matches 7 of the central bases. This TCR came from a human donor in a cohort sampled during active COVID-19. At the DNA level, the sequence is TGTGCCAGCAGCTTAGTTTCCCCCGGGAGGAGGTATTTT. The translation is CASSLVSPGRRYF. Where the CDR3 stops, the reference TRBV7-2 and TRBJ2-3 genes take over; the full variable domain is GAGVSQSPSNKVTEKGKDVELRCDPISGHTALYWYRQSLGQGLEFLIYFQGNSAPDKSGLPSDRFSAERTGGSVSTLTIQRTQQEDSAVYLCASSLVSPGRRYFGPGTRLTVL.